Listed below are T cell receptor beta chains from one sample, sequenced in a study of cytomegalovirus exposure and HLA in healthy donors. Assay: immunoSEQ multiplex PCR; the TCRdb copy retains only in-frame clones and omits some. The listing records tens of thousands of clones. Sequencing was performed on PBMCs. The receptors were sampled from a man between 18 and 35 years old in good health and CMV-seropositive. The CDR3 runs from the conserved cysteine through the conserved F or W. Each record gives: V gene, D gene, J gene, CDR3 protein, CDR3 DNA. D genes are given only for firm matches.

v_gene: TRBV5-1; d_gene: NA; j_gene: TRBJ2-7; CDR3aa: CASSQGGGGDEQYF; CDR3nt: TGCGCCAGCAGCCAGGGAGGGGGGGGCGACGAGCAGTACTTC
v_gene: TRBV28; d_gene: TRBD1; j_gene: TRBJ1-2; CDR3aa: CASSWGQDYGYTF; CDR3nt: TGTGCCAGCAGTTGGGGACAGGACTATGGCTACACCTTC
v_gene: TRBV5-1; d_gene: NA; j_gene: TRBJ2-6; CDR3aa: CASSPILSGANVLTF; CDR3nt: TGCGCCAGCAGCCCTATCTTATCCGGGGCCAACGTCCTGACTTTC
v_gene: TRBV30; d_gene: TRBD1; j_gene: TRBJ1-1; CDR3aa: CAWSSGAGGYTEAFF; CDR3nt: TGTGCCTGGAGTTCGGGGGCAGGGGGCTACACTGAAGCTTTCTTT
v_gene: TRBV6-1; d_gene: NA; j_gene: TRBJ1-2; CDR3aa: CASRDLRGTYGYTF; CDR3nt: TGTGCCAGCAGGGACCTACGGGGGACCTATGGCTACACCTTC
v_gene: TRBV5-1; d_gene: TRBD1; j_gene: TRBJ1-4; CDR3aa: CASRPGGDFEKLFF; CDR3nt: TGCGCCAGCAGGCCAGGGGGAGATTTTGAAAAACTGTTTTTT
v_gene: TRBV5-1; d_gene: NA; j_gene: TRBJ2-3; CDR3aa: CASSLGDSNTQYF; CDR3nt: TGCGCCAGCAGCTTGGGGGACTCAAATACGCAGTATTTT
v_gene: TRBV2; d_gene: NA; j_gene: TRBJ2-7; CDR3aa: CASSEEWGVIFYEQYF; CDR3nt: TGTGCCAGCAGTGAAGAATGGGGGGTAATCTTTTACGAGCAGTACTTC
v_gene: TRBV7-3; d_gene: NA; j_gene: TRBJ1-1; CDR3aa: CASSLQQGGGGDTEAFF; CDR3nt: TGTGCCAGCAGCTTACAGCAGGGTGGTGGTGGGGACACTGAAGCTTTCTTT
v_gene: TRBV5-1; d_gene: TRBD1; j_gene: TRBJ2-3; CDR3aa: CASSLPTQGEMQYF; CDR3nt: TGCGCCAGCAGCTTGCCGACTCAGGGGGAAATGCAGTATTTT
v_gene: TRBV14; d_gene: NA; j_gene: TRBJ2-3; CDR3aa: CASSELPLAYTDTQYF; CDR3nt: TGTGCCAGCAGCGAGCTCCCCCTCGCGTACACAGATACGCAGTATTTT
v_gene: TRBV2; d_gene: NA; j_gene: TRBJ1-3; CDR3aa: CASSETRSGNTIYF; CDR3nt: TGTGCCAGCAGTGAAACTCGCTCTGGAAACACCATATATTTT
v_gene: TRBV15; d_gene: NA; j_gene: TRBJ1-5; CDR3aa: CATSREATGQPQHF; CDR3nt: TGTGCCACCAGCAGAGAAGCTACAGGGCAGCCCCAGCATTTT
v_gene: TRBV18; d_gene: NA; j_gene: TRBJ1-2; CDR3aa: CASSPQGVNDGYTF; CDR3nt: TGTGCCAGCTCACCACAAGGGGTAAATGATGGCTACACCTTC
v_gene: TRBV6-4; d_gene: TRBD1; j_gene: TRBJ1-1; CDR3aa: CASSDGQGGTEAFF; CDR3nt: TGTGCCAGCAGCGACGGACAGGGGGGCACTGAAGCTTTCTTT
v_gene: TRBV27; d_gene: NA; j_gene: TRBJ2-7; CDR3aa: CASRPGRPAYEQYF; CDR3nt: TGTGCCAGCAGACCTGGGAGGCCTGCCTACGAGCAGTACTTC
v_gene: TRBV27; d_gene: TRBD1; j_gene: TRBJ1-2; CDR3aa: CASSTTGFYGYTF; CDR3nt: TGTGCCAGCAGTACGACAGGGTTCTATGGCTACACCTTC
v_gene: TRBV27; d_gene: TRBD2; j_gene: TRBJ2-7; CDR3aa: CASDRAGGREQYF; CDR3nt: TGTGCCAGTGATAGAGCGGGAGGACGCGAGCAGTACTTC
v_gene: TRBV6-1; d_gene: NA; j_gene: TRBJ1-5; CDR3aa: CASSEGTVYGNQPQHF; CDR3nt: TGTGCCAGCAGTGAAGGGACAGTGTATGGGAATCAGCCCCAGCATTTT
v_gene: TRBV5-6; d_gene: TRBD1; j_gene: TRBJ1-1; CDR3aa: CASTGQKNTEAFF; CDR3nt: TGTGCCAGCACGGGACAGAAGAACACTGAAGCTTTCTTT
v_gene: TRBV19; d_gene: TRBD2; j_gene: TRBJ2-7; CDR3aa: CASSMWSGSSYEQYF; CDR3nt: TGTGCCAGTAGTATGTGGAGCGGGAGTTCCTACGAGCAGTACTTC
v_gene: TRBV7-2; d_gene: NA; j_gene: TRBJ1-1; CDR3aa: CASSLVGGITEAFF; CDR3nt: TGTGCCAGCAGCTTAGTCGGGGGGATCACTGAAGCTTTCTTT
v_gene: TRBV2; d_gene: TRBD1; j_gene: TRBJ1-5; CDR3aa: CASSEIRQGNQPQHF; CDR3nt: TGTGCCAGCAGTGAGATCCGACAGGGTAATCAGCCCCAGCATTTT
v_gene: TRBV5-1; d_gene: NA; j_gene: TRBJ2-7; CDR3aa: CASSSEVALYEQYF; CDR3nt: TGCGCCAGCAGCTCGGAGGTCGCCCTCTACGAGCAGTACTTC
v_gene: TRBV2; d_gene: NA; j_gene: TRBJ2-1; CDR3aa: CASTSLANSYNEQFF; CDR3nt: TGTGCCAGCACCTCCCTAGCGAACTCCTACAATGAGCAGTTCTTC
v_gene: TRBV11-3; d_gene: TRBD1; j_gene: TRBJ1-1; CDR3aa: CASSLGQGMNTEAFF; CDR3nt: TGTGCCAGCAGCTTGGGACAGGGAATGAACACTGAAGCTTTCTTT
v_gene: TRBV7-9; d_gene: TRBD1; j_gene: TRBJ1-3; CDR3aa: CASSTGAISSGNTIYF; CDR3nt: TGTGCCAGCTCAACAGGGGCTATCAGCTCTGGAAACACCATATATTTT
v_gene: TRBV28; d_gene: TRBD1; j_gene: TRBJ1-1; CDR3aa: CASSRTAGTGGESAFF; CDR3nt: TGTGCCAGCAGCCGAACCGCCGGGACAGGGGGCGAGTCAGCTTTCTTT
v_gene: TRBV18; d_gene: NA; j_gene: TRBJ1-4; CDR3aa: CASSPTSTNEKLFF; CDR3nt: TGTGCCAGCTCACCGACATCAACTAATGAAAAACTGTTTTTT
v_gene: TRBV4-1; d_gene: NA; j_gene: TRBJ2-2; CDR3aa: CASSPPRSGELFF; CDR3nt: TGCGCCAGCAGCCCTCCCAGGTCCGGGGAGCTGTTTTTT
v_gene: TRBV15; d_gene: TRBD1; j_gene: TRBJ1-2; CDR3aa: CATSRDLGQTNYGYTF; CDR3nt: TGTGCCACCAGCAGAGATTTGGGACAGACTAACTATGGCTACACCTTC
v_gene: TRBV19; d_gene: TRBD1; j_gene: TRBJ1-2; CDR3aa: CASTEVTGMGYGYTF; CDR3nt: TGTGCCAGTACTGAAGTGACAGGGATGGGGTATGGCTACACCTTC
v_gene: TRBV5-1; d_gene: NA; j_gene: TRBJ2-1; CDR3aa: CASSLADYNEQFF; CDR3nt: TGCGCCAGCAGCTTAGCGGACTACAATGAGCAGTTCTTC
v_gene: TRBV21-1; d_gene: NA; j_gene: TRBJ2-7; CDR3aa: CASSTTGDRGPGEQYF; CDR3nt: TGTGCCAGCAGCACTACAGGGGACAGGGGGCCGGGGGAGCAGTACTTC
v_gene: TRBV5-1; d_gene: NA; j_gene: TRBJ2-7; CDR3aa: CASSLWQVAYEQYF; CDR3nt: TGCGCCAGCAGCTTGTGGCAGGTTGCCTACGAGCAGTACTTC
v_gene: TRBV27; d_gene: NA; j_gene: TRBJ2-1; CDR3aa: CASSLHGSSYNEQFF; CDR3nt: TGTGCCAGCAGTTTACACGGGAGCTCCTACAATGAGCAGTTCTTC
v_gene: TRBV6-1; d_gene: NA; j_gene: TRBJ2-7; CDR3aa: CASRWLGTRIYEQYF; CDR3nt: TGTGCCAGCAGATGGTTGGGGACAAGAATCTACGAGCAGTACTTC
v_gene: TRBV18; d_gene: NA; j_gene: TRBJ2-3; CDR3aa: CASSPIGIPGDTQYF; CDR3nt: TGTGCCAGCTCACCAATTGGAATCCCGGGGGATACGCAGTATTTT
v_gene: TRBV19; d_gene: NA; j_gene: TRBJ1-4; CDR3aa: CASSPDRSSEKLFF; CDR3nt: TGTGCCAGTAGTCCCGACAGGAGTAGTGAAAAACTGTTTTTT
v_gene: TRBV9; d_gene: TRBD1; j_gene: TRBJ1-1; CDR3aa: CASSVGDRPPVNTEAFF; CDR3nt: TGTGCCAGCAGCGTAGGGGACAGACCACCAGTGAACACTGAAGCTTTCTTT
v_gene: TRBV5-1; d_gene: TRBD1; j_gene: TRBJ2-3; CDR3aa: CASSLGTGGGTDTQYF; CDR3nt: TGCGCCAGCAGCTTGGGGACAGGGGGAGGGACAGATACGCAGTATTTT
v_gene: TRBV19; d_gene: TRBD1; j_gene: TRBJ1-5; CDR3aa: CASSVDRDSNQPQHF; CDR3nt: TGTGCCAGTAGTGTAGACAGGGATAGCAATCAGCCCCAGCATTTT
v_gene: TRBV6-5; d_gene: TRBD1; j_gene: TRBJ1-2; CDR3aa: CASSQGQGYGYTF; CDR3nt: TGTGCCAGCAGTCAGGGACAGGGCTATGGCTACACCTTC
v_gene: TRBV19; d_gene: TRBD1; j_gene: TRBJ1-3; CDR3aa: CASSPRTGGPFFTIYF; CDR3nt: TGTGCCAGTAGTCCACGGACAGGGGGGCCCTTCTTCACCATATATTTT